The clone carrying this T cell receptor beta chain appeared many times. Its antigen remains unidentified. The sample comes from a study of T cells in Graves' hyperthyroidism and ophthalmopathy. Study details: It was at initial diagnosis, before any treatment, that peripheral blood was collected.

The CDR3 totals 13 residues. V lost 1 base to trimming and J lost 6 bases, with 8 bases between them. Germline V gene sequence: CDR1 LGHDT, CDR2 YNNKEL (reference sequence). RNA transcripts provided the source from which TCR beta CDR3 regions were amplified. An initial round of RT-PCR targeting the TCR CDR3 relied on the HTBI primer set. TCRdb itself ran the multiplex PCR reads through MiXCR, one entry per CDR3 protein. The data show about 360,000 distinct CDR3 sequences, 13% seen once. The study's findings and limits: Within blood appeared most thyroid clonotypes that had expanded above 0.001.

This clonotype was sampled from a woman aged 18-30 years with Graves' hyperthyroidism. The specimen was blood. The genes are TRBV3-1 and TRBJ2-3; no clear D gene. Here the CDR3 DNA reads TGTGCCAGCAGCCAAGTCCTGGCCGATACGCAGTATTTT. This sequence encodes CASSQVLADTQYF.